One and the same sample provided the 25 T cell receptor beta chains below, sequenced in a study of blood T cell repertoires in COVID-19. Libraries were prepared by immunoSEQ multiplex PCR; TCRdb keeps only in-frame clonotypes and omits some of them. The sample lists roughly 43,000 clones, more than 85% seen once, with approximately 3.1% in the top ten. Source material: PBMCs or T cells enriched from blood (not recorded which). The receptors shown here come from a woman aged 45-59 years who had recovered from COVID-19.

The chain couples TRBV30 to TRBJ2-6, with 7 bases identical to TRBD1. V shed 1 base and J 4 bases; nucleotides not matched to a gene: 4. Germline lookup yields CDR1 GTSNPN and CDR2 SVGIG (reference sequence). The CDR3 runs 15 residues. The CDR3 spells CAWSGQGSGANVLTF. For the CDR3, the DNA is TGTGCCTGGAGTGGACAGGGATCAGGGGCCAACGTCCTGACTTTC.

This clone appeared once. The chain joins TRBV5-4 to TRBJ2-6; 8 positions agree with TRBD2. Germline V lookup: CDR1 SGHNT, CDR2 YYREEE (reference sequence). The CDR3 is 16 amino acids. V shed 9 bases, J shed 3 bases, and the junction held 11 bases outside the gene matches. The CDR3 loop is CATDRGGLGGANVLTF. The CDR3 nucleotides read TGTGCCACGGACCGCGGGGGGCTAGGTGGGGCCAACGTCCTGACTTTC.

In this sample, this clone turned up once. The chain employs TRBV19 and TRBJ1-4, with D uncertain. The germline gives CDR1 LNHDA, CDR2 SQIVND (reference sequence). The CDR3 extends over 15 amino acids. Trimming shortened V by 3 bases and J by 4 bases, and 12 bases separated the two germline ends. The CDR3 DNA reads TGTGCCAGTAGTATGTTGGCAGTCTTTAATGAAAAACTGTTTTTT. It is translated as CASSMLAVFNEKLFF.

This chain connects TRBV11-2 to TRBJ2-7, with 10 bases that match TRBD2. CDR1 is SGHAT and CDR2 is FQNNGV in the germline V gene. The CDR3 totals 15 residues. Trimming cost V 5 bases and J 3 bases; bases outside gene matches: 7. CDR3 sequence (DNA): TGTGCCAGCAGCGTATTAGCGGGAGGCGGCTACGAGCAGTACTTC. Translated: CASSVLAGGGYEQYF.

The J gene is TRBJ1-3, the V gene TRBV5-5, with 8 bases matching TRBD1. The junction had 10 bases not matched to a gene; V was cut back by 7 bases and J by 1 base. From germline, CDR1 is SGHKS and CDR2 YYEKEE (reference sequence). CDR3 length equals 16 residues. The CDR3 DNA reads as TGTGCCAGCGCATCGGGACAGGCCCCATCTGGAAACACCATATATTTT. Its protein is CASASGQAPSGNTIYF.

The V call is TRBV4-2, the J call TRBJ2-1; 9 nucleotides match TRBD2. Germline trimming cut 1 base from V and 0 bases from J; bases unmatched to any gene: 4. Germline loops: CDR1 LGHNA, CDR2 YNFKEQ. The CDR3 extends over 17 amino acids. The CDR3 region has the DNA TGTGCCAGCAGCCAAGTAAGCGGGAGGCCCTCCTACAATGAGCAGTTCTTC. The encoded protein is CASSQVSGRPSYNEQFF.

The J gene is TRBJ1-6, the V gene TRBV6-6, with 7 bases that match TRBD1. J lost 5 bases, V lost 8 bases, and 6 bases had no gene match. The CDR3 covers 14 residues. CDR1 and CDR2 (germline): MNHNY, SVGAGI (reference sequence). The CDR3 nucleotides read TGTGCCAGCGAACAGACAGGGAATAATTCACCCCTCCACTTT. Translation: CASEQTGNNSPLHF.

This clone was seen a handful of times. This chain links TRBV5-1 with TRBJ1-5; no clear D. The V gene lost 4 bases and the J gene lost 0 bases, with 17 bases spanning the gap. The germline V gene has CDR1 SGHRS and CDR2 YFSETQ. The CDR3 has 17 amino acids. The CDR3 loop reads CASSPGTDGRSNQPQHF. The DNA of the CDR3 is TGCGCCAGCAGCCCAGGAACCGACGGTCGTAGCAATCAGCCCCAGCATTTT.

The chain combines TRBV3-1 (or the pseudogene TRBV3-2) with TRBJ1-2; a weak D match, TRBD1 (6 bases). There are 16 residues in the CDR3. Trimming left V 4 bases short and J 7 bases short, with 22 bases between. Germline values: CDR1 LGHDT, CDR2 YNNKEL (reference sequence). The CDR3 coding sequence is TGTGCCAGCAGCCTGGACCACAGGGTTGGGTCTGGTGGCTACACCTTC. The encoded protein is CASSLDHRVGSGGYTF.

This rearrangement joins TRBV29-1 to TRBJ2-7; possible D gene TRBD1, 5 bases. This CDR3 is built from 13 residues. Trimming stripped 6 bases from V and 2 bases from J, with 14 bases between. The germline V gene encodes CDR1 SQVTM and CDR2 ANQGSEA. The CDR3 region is CSVRSQGTYEQYF. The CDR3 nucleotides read TGCAGCGTCCGATCCCAGGGCACCTACGAGCAGTACTTC.

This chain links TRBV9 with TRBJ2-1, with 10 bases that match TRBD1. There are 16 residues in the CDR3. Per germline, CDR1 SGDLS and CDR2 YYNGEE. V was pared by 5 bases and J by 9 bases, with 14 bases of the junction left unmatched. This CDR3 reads CASSARGQGVSGEQFF. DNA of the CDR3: TGTGCCAGCAGTGCCCGCGGACAGGGGGTATCGGGTGAGCAGTTCTTC. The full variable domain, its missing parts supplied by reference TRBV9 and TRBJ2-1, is DSGVTQTPKHLITATGQRVTLRCSPRSGDLSVYWYQQSLDQGLQFLIQYYNGEERAKGNILERFSAQQFPDLHSELNLSSLELGDSALYFCASSARGQGVSGEQFFGPGTRLTVL.

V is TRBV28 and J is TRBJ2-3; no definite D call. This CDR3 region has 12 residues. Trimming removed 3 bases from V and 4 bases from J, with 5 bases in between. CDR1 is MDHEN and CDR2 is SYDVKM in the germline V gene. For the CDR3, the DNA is TGTGCCAGCAGTTTTAGCTCAGATACGCAGTATTTT. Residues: CASSFSSDTQYF.

The DNA of the CDR3 is TGTGCCAGTAGTCCCGGACAGTCTTGGAATAATGAAAAACTGTTTTTT. Amino acid sequence: CASSPGQSWNNEKLFF. The genes are TRBV19 and TRBJ1-4, with a weak D call TRBD1 (6 bases). This CDR3 has 16 amino acids. Germline V gene data show CDR1 as LNHDA and CDR2 as SQIVND (reference sequence). Trimming removed 5 bases from V and 4 bases from J, with 17 bases in between. Complete variable domain (other parts from reference TRBV19 and TRBJ1-4): DGGITQSPKYLFRKEGQNVTLSCEQNLNHDAMYWYRQDPGQGLRLIYYSQIVNDFQKGDIAEGYSVSREKKESFPLTVTSAQKNPTAFYLCASSPGQSWNNEKLFFGSGTQLSVL.

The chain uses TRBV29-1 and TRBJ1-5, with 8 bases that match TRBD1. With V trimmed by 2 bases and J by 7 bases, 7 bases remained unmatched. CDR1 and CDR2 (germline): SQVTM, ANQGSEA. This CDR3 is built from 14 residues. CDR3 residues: CSVESQGAGQPQHF. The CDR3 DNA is TGCAGCGTTGAAAGCCAGGGGGCCGGACAGCCCCAGCATTTT.

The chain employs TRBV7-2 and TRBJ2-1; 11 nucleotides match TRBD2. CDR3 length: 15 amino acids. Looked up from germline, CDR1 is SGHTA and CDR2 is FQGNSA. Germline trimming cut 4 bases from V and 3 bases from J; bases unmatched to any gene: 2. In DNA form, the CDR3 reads TGTGCCAGCAGCTATCTAGCGGGAGGCTACAATGAGCAGTTCTTC. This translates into CASSYLAGGYNEQFF.

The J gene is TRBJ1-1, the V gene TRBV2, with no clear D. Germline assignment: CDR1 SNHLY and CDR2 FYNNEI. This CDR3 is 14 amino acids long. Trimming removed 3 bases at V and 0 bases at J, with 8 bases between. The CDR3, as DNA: TGTGCCAGCAGTGACAGGTCCTTGAACACTGAAGCTTTCTTT. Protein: CASSDRSLNTEAFF.

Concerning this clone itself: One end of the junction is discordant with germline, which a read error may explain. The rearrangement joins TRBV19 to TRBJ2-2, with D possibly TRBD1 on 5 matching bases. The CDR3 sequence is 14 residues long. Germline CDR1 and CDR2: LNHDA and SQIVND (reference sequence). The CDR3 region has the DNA TGTGCTAGTAAGTACAGGAGGAACACCGGGGAGCTGTTTTTT. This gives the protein CASKYRRNTGELFF. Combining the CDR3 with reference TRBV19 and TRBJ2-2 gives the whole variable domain DGGITQSPKYLFRKEGQNVTLSCEQNLNHDAMYWYRQDPGQGLRLIYYSQIVNDFQKGDIAEGYSVSREKKESFPLTVTSAQKNPTAFYLCASKYRRNTGELFFGEGSRLTVL.

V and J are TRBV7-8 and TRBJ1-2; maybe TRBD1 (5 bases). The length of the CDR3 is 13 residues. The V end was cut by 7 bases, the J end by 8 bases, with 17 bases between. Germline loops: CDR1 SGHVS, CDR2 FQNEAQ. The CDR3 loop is CASIRSGIGGYTF. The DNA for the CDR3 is TGTGCCAGCATCCGATCAGGGATAGGAGGCTACACCTTC.

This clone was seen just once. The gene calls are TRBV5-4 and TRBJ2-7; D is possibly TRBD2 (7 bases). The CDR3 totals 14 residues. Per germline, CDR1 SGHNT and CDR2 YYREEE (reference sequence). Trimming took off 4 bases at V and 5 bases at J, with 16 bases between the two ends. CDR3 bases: TGTGCCAGCAGCGCCACGGCGGGGGACAACGAGCAGTACTTC. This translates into CASSATAGDNEQYF.

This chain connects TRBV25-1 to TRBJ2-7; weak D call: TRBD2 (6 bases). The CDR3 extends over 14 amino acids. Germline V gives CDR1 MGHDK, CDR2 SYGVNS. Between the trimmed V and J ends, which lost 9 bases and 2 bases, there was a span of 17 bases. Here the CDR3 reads CASSRDGGTYEQYF. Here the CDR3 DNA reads TGTGCCAGTTCCCGGGACGGAGGGACCTACGAGCAGTACTTC.

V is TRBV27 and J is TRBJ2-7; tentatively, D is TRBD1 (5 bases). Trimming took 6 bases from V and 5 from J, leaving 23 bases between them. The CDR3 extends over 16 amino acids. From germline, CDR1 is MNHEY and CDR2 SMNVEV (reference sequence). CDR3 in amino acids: CASRFRNGQGVHEQYF. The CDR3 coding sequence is TGTGCCAGCAGATTCCGCAACGGGCAGGGCGTCCACGAGCAGTACTTC.

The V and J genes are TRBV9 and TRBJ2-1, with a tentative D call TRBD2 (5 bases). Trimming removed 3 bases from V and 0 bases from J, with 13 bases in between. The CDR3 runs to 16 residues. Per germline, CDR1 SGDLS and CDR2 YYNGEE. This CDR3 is CASSESGFSSYNEQFF. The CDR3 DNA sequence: TGTGCCAGCAGCGAAAGCGGCTTTAGCTCCTACAATGAGCAGTTCTTC.

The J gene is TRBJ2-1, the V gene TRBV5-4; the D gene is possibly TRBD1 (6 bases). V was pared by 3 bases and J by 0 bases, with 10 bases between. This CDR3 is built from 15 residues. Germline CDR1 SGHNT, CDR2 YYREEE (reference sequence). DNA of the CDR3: TGTGCCAGCAGCTCCTCGACAGGCTCCTACAATGAGCAGTTCTTC. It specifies CASSSSTGSYNEQFF.

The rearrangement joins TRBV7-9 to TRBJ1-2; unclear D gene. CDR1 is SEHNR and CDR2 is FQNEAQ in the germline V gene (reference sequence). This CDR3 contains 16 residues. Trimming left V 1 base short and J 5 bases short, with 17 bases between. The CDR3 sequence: CASSLEGVRLSYGYTF. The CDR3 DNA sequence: TGTGCCAGCAGCTTAGAGGGAGTCCGTTTATCATATGGCTACACCTTC.

The CDR3 sequence: CASSPYRGALPARSQHF. The DNA of the CDR3 is TGTGCCAGCAGTCCCTACAGGGGCGCCTTGCCAGCTCGATCCCAGCATTTT. The chain links TRBV28 to TRBJ1-5; 7 nucleotides match TRBD1. CDR3 length equals 17 residues. Germline V CDR1 and CDR2: MDHEN, SYDVKM. V shed 5 bases, J shed 11 bases, and the junction held 21 bases outside the gene matches.